These 13 T cell receptor beta chains originate from one sample sequenced in a study of T cells expressing NK-cell markers. With the 5' RACE reads reprocessed, TCRdb shows one record per CDR3 protein and no DNA. There are roughly 350,000 distinct CDR3 sequences in the sample, with roughly 5.2% held by the top ten. Sequences were obtained from blood T cells: a sorted CD56 or NKG2C T cell subset, CD4+ or CD8+ T cells, or bulk PBMC T cells (not recorded which). The receptors here all came from a man aged 18-70 years in good health.

The rearrangement joins TRBV5-6 to TRBJ2-1. CDR3 length: 11 amino acids. Germline V gene sequence: CDR1 SGHDT, CDR2 YYEEEE. CDR3: CASHSVGDQFF.

This chain uses TRBV7-9 with TRBJ2-2; there is no DNA to check the TCRdb D call of TRBD2. The CDR3 runs to 12 residues. Germline values: CDR1 SEHNR, CDR2 FQNEAQ (reference sequence). The CDR3 spells CASSTASGELFF.

This chain joins TRBV12-3 or TRBV12-4 and TRBJ2-2; without DNA, the TCRdb call of TRBD1 cannot be checked. The CDR3 has 13 amino acids. This chain's CDR3 is CASRGHYTGELFF.

V usage is TRBV4-1 and J usage is TRBJ2-3; the TCRdb D gene call, TRBD2, has no DNA to confirm it. The CDR3 totals 17 residues. Germline V CDR1 and CDR2: MGHRA, YSYEKL. The CDR3 here is CASSQERLAGAPDTQYF.

The chain links TRBV7-6 to TRBJ2-5; TCRdb's assignment of TRBD1 cannot be checked, as there is no DNA. Germline V gene data show CDR1 as SGHVS and CDR2 as FNYEAQ. The CDR3 has 18 amino acids. CDR3 residues: CASSRARGQGVPRETQYF. The variable domain in full, with the rest retrieved from reference TRBV7-6 and TRBJ2-5, is GAGVSQSPRYKVTKRGQDVALRCDPISGHVSLYWYRQALGQGPEFLTYFNYEAQQDKSGLPNDRFSAERPEGSISTLTIQRTEQRDSAMYRCASSRARGQGVPRETQYFGPGTRLLVL.

This chain links TRBV2 with TRBJ2-5; TCRdb reports TRBD2, a call that lacks DNA to check it against. The CDR3 is 15 residues long. CDR1 SNHLY and CDR2 FYNNEI come from the germline V gene. CDR3 region: CASSDYRTSRETQYF.

V usage is TRBV11-2 and J usage is TRBJ2-3; lacking DNA, the TRBD2 call made by TCRdb goes unchecked. In germline, CDR1 is SGHAT, CDR2 FQNNGV. This CDR3 is 18 amino acids long. The CDR3 here is CASSSTSLAAVYSDTQYF.

The chain joins TRBV20-1 to TRBJ2-3; TCRdb reports TRBD1, a call that lacks DNA to check it against. Germline CDR1 DFQATT, CDR2 SNEGSKA (reference sequence). The CDR3 is made up of 15 amino acids. CDR3 residues: CSARSSRRGADTQYF.

The chain has TRBV7-3 and TRBJ2-3. The CDR3 sequence is 14 residues long. Germline V gives CDR1 SGHTA, CDR2 FQGTGA. Here the CDR3 reads CASSLTASTDTQYF.

The chain carries TRBV11-2 and TRBJ2-4; TCRdb lists TRBD1, though no DNA is available to test this call. CDR1 and CDR2 from the germline V gene are SGHAT and FQNNGV. This CDR3 contains 16 residues. CDR3 region: CASTPAIRLAKNIQYF.

The CDR3 region is CASSQAAGRHSPLHF. The genes are TRBV3-1 and TRBJ1-6. The length of the CDR3 is 15 residues. Germline V gene lookup returns CDR1 LGHDT and CDR2 YNNKEL (reference sequence).

The rearrangement links TRBV11-2 to TRBJ2-1; the TCRdb D gene call, TRBD1, has no DNA to confirm it. The CDR3 loop spans 13 amino acids. Germline V gives CDR1 SGHAT, CDR2 FQNNGV. CDR3 sequence: CASSSDRGNEQFF.

The rearrangement uses TRBV5-1 and TRBJ2-1; TCRdb returns TRBD2, unconfirmable since there is no DNA. The CDR3 loop spans 14 amino acids. The V gene's germline CDR1 is SGHRS and CDR2 YFSETQ. CDR3 region: CASRVLAGTYEQFF.